This T cell receptor beta chain was captured in a study of blood T cell repertoires in COVID-19. Study overall: Specimens from acute and convalescent COVID-19 originated in the United States, Italy and Spain. PBMCs, B-cell-depleted T cells, or T cells provided the cDNA or gDNA that made up the material.

CDR3 size: 15 residues. V lost 5 bases and J 2 bases, leaving 14 bases between the germline ends. Germline V gene sequence: CDR1 SEHNR, CDR2 FQNEAQ (reference sequence). Per the authors' pipeline: Nucleated cell number was recorded as an estimate derived from reference gene primer amplification. Libraries were prepared by immunoSEQ multiplex PCR; TCRdb keeps only in-frame clonotypes and omits some of them. V, J and clone size are those of that table, while D and trimming were read from the DNA. Altogether under 90,000 clones are present, roughly 77% being singletons, with the ten largest covering 4.5% to 6%.

The specimen sequenced was peripheral blood. This receptor was taken from a man aged 45-65 years with active or convalescent COVID-19. This rearrangement joins TRBV7-9 to TRBJ2-3; perhaps TRBD1 as D (6 bases). The CDR3 bases are TGTGCCAGCAGCGATTATAGGGGGAACACAGATACGCAGTATTTT. This sequence encodes CASSDYRGNTDTQYF.